This is a list of T cell receptor beta chains from one sample in a study of T cell responses to AZD1222 COVID-19 vaccine. The table came from immunoSEQ multiplex PCR; TCRdb's copy has only in-frame clones and leaves some out. The sample includes about 61,000 clones, about 81% of them seen just once. The specimen comprised peripheral blood, sampled 28 days after the second AZD1222 dose. The receptors come from an adult who received the AZD1222 COVID-19 vaccine. Both conserved end residues are part of each CDR3. Fields, in order: V gene, CDR3 protein.

TRBV7-2,CASSLDGGSTDTQYF
TRBV24-1,CATSDPRGTENQPQHF
TRBV6-5,CASSYKGGNTEAFF
TRBV29-1,CSVVSTHRSQVASTLYEQYF
TRBV28,CASSLKPSRETQYF
TRBV13,CASSLTQGSTDTQYF
TRBV6-2/TRBV6-3,CASSYRRPDEQFF
TRBV6-5,CASSSPGRGNTIYF
TRBV7-9,CASSPASGSMNEQFF
TRBV28,CASSSRRDRGFRAQHF
TRBV28,CASSFGTGVGTEAFF
TRBV27,CASSSGTSGDNEQFF
TRBV7-7,CASSFGQGDEQYF